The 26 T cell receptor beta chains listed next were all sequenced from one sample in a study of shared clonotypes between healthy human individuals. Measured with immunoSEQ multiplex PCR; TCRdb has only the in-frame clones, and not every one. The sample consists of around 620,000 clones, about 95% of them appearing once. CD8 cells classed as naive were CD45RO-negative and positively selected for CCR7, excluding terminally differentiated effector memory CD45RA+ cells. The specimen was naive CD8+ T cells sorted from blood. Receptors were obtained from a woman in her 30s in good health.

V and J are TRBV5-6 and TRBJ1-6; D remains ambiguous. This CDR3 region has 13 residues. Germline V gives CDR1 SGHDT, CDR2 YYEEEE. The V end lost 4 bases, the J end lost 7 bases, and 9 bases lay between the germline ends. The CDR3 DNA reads TGTGCCAGCAGCCCGATGGTGAATTCACCCCTCCACTTT. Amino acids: CASSPMVNSPLHF.

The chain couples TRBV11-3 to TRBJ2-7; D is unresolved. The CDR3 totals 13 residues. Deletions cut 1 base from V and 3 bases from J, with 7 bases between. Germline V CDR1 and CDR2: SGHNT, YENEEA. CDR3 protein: CASSLAPDYEQYF. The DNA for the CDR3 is TGTGCCAGCAGCTTAGCACCGGACTACGAGCAGTACTTC.

CDR3 amino acids: CASSLGGDEQFF. CDR3 DNA sequence: TGTGCCAGCAGCTTGGGGGGTGATGAGCAGTTCTTC. This rearrangement joins TRBV5-8 to TRBJ2-1; D gene unclear. Germline-derived CDR1 and CDR2 are SGHTS and YDEGEE. Trimming removed 0 bases from V and 8 bases from J, with 6 bases in between. This CDR3 spans 12 amino acids. Based on the CDR3 plus reference TRBV5-8 and TRBJ2-1, the full variable domain is EAGVTQSPTHLIKTRGQQATLRCSPISGHTSVYWYQQALGLGLQFLLWYDEGEERNRGNFPPRFSGRQFPNYSSELNVNALELEDSALYLCASSLGGDEQFFGPGTRLTVL.

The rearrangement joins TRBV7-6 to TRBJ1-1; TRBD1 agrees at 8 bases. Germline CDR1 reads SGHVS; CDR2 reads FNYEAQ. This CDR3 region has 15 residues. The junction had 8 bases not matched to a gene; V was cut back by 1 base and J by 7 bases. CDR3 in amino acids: CASSLVTGGDSEAFF. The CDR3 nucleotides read TGTGCCAGCAGCTTAGTTACAGGGGGGGATAGTGAAGCTTTCTTT.

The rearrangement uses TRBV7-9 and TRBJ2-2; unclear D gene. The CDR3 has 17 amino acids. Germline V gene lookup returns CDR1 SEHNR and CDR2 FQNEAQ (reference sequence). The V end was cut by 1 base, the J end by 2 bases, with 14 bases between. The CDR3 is CASSLVAPGFNTGELFF. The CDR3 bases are TGTGCCAGCAGCTTAGTGGCGCCAGGCTTTAACACCGGGGAGCTGTTTTTT.

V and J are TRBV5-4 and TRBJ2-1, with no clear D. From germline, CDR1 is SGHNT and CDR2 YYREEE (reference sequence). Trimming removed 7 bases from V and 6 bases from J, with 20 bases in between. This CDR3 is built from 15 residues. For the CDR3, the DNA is TGTGCCAGCGGCTCAAAGGTTCCCCTGGGCAATGAGCAGTTCTTC. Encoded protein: CASGSKVPLGNEQFF.

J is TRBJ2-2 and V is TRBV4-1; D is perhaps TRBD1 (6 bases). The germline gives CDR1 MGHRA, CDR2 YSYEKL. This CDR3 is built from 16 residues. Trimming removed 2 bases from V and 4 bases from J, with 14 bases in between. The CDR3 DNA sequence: TGCGCCAGCAGCCAACGGAAACAGGGCGCCACCGGGGAGCTGTTTTTT. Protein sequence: CASSQRKQGATGELFF.

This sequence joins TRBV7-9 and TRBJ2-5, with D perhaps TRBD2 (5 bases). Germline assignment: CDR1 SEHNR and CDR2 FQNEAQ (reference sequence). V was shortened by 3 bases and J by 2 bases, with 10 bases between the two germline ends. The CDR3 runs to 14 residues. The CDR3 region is CASSFAGVQETQYF. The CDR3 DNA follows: TGTGCCAGCAGCTTCGCGGGCGTTCAAGAGACCCAGTACTTC.

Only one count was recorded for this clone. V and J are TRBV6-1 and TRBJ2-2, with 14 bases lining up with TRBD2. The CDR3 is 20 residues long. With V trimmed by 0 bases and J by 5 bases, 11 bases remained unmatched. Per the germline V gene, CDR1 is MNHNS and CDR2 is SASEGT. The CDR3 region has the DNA TGTGCCAGCAGTGAAGCGGGACTAGCGGGAGCCGGGCGGGGGACCGGGGAGCTGTTTTTT. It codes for CASSEAGLAGAGRGTGELFF.

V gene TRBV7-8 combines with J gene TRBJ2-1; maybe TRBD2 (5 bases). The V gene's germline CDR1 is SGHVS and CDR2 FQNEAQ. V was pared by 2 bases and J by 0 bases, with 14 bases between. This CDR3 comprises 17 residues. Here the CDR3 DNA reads TGTGCCAGCAGCTTAAGGGCATCGGGGAGCTCCTACAATGAGCAGTTCTTC. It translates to CASSLRASGSSYNEQFF.

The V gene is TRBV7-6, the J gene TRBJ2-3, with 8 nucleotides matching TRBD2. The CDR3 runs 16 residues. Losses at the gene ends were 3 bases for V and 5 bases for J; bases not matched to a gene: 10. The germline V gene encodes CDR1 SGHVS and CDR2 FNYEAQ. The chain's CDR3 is CASSLGGLVFVDTQYF. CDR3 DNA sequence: TGTGCCAGCAGCTTGGGGGGACTAGTTTTCGTAGATACGCAGTATTTT.

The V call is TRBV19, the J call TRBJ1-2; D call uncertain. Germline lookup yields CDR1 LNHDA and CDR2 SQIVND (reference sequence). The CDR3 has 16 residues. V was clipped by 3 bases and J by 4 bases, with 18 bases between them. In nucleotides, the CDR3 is TGTGCCAGTAGTATGGTGTTGTCGGGTCGCCCCTATGGCTACACCTTC. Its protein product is CASSMVLSGRPYGYTF.

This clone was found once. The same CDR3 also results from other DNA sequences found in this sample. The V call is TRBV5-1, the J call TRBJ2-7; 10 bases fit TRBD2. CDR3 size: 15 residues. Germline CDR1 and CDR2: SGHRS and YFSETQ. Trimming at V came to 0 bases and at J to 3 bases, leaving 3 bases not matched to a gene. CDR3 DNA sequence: TGCGCCAGCAGCTTGGGATCTAGCGGGAGCTACGAGCAGTACTTC. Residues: CASSLGSSGSYEQYF.

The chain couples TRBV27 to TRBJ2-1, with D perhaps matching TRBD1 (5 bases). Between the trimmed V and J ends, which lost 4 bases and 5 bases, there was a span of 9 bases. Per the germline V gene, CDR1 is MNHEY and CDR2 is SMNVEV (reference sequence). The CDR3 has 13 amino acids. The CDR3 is CASSYQGHNEQFF. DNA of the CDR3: TGTGCCAGCAGTTATCAGGGTCACAATGAGCAGTTCTTC.

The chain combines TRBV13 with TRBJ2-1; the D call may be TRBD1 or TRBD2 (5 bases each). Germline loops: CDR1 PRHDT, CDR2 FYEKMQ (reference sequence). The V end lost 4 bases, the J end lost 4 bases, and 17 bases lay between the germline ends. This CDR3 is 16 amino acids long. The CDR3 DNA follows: TGTGCCAGCAGCTCAGCCCTGGGGCGGGCATACAATGAGCAGTTCTTC. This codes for CASSSALGRAYNEQFF.

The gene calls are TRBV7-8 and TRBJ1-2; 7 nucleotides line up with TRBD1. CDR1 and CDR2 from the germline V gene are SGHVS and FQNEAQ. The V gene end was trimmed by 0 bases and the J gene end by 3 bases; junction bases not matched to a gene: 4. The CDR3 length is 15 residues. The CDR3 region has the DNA TGTGCCAGCAGCTTAGCTCGAGGACAGGACTATGGCTACACCTTC. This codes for CASSLARGQDYGYTF.

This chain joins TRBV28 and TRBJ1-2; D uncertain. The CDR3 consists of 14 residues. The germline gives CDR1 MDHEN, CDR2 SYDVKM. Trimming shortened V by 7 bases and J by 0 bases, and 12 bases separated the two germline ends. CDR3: CASTPGETNYGYTF. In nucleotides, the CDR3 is TGTGCCAGCACCCCAGGAGAAACTAACTATGGCTACACCTTC.

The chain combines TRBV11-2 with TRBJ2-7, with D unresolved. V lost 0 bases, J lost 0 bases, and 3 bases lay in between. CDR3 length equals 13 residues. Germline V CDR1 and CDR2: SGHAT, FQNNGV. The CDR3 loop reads CASSLEHSYEQYF. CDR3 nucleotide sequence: TGTGCCAGCAGCTTAGAACACTCCTACGAGCAGTACTTC.

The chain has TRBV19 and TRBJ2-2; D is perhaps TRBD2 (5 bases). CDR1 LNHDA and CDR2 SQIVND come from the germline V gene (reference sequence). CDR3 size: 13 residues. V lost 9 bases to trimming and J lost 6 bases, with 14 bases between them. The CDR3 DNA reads TGTGCCAGCAAAGAAGAGGGCTCCGGGGAGCTGTTTTTT. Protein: CASKEEGSGELFF.

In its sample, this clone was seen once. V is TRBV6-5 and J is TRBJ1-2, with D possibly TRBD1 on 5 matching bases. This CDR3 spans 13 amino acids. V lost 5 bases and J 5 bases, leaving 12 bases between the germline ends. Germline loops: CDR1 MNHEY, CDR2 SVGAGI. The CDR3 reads CASSVWGGYGYTF. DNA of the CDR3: TGTGCCAGCAGTGTGTGGGGGGGATATGGCTACACCTTC.

The CDR3 sequence: CASSLADRSRGSITEAFF. In DNA form, the CDR3 reads TGCGCCAGCAGCTTGGCTGACCGCTCCCGGGGTAGTATCACTGAAGCTTTCTTT. The rearrangement joins TRBV5-1 to TRBJ1-1, with D uncertain. CDR3 size: 18 residues. Trimming cost V 0 bases and J 4 bases, with 22 bases left between them. From germline, CDR1 is SGHRS and CDR2 YFSETQ.

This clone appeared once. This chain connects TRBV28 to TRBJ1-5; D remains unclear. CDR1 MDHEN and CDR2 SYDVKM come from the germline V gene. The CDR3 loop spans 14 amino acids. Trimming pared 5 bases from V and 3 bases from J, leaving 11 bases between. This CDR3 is CASSPDGVNQPQHF. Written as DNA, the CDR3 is TGTGCCAGCAGTCCCGACGGGGTCAATCAGCCCCAGCATTTT. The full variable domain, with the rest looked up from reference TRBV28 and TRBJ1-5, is DVKVTQSSRYLVKRTGEKVFLECVQDMDHENMFWYRQDPGLGLRLIYFSYDVKMKEKGDIPEGYSVSREKKERFSLILESASTNQTSMYLCASSPDGVNQPQHFGDGTRLSIL.

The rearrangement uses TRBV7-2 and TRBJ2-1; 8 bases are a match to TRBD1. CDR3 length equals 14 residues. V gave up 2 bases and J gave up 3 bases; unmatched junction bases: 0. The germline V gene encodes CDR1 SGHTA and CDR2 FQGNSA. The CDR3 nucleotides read TGTGCCAGCAGCTTAACAGGGGGCTACAATGAGCAGTTCTTC. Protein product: CASSLTGGYNEQFF.

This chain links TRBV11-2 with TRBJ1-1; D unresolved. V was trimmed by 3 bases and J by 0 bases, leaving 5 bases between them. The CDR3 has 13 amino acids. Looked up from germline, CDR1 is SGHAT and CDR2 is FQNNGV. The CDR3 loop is CASSLTLNTEAFF. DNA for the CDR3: TGTGCCAGCAGCTTGACTTTGAACACTGAAGCTTTCTTT.

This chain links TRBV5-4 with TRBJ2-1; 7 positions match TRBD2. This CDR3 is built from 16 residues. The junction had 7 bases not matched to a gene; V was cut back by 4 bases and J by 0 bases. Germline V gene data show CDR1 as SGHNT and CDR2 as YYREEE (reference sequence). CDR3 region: CASSGGDGSSYNEQFF. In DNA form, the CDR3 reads TGTGCCAGCAGCGGGGGGGACGGGAGCTCCTACAATGAGCAGTTCTTC.

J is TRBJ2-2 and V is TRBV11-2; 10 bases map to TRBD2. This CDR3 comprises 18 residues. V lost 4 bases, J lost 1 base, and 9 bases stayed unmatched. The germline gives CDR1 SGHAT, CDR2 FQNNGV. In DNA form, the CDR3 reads TGTGCCAGCAGCTCTCGGACTAGCGGAGACAAGAACACCGGGGAGCTGTTTTTT. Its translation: CASSSRTSGDKNTGELFF.